This T cell receptor beta chain was recorded in a study of metastatic and nonmetastatic thyroid tumors. Study-level information: Comparative analysis of repertoires was undertaken across blood and tumor or nodule tissue obtained from malignant and benign thyroid patients. Overall study results and limits: Malignant thyroid tumors reportedly exceeded benign nodules significantly in TCR beta diversity, with the difference appearing in blood and tumor.

Until they underwent thyroid surgery, no patient had received any treatment. Details on this clone: Its antigen is not identified. The junction departs from the called germline gene at one end, perhaps through a read error.

Per the original methods: To classify distant metastasis in papillary thyroid cancer, a model was built from CDR3 differences across clinicopathological groups. TCRdb reassembled clones from the PCR reads with MiXCR. These V and J calls rely on TCRdb rather than the paper's analysis. The repertoire includes approximately 25,000 clones, 16% of them detected once, and around 6.5% sits in the top ten. The specimen was blood. This TCR came from a male donor with papillary thyroid cancer or a benign thyroid nodule (not recorded which). Some clones in this sample may be carry-over from other donors' samples.

This chain's CDR3 is CASSAGGRTQPQQF. DNA of the CDR3: TGTGCCAGCAGTGCTGGGGGACGCACTCAGCCCCAGCAGTTT. The J gene is TRBJ1-5, the V gene TRBV2; maybe TRBD1 (5 bases). This CDR3 spans 14 amino acids. The germline V gene has CDR1 SNHLY and CDR2 FYNNEI.